One and the same sample provided the 24 T cell receptor beta chains below, sequenced in a study of T cell responses to AZD1222 COVID-19 vaccine. The assay was immunoSEQ multiplex PCR, and TCRdb's table has in-frame clones only and misses some. Of 120,000 or so clones in the sample, around nine tenths were seen once. The specimen was peripheral blood, collected on day 0 of MenACWY control vaccination. The receptors here all came from an adult in good health.

The V call is TRBV10-3, the J call TRBJ1-2, with D unclear. CDR3 length: 13 residues. The ends were cut back, 7 bases at V and 4 bases at J, with 13 bases in the middle. The germline gives CDR1 ENHRY, CDR2 SYGVKD. CDR3 in amino acids: CAITNGESYGYTF. CDR3 bases: TGTGCCATCACTAACGGGGAAAGCTATGGCTACACCTTC.

J is TRBJ1-1 and V is TRBV27; D call uncertain. Germline CDR1 and CDR2: MNHEY and SMNVEV (reference sequence). Trimming took off 3 bases at V and 0 bases at J, with 8 bases between the two ends. This CDR3 region has 14 residues. The CDR3 DNA is TGTGCCAGCAGTTTGGCCACTTTGAACACTGAAGCTTTCTTT. Its protein is CASSLATLNTEAFF.

The rearrangement links TRBV11-3 to TRBJ2-5, with D tentatively TRBD2 (5 bases). Germline assignment: CDR1 SGHNT and CDR2 YENEEA. Trimming removed 1 base at V and 5 bases at J, with 11 bases between. CDR3 length: 14 residues. The CDR3 DNA follows: TGTGCCAGCAGCTTAGGTGGGAGTTCGGAGACCCAGTACTTC. Amino acid sequence: CASSLGGSSETQYF.

The chain links TRBV7-9 to TRBJ1-4; 9 bases align to TRBD1. Unmatched junction bases numbered 4, after V lost 2 bases and J lost 6 bases. Germline assignment: CDR1 SEHNR and CDR2 FQNEAQ (reference sequence). This CDR3 has 15 amino acids. CDR3 bases: TGTGCCAGCAGCTTAAGGCGGGACAGGGATGAAAAACTGTTTTTT. Residues: CASSLRRDRDEKLFF.

The chain recombines TRBV10-1 with TRBJ2-1; D uncertain. Germline-derived CDR1 and CDR2 are WNHNN and SYGVQD (reference sequence). The CDR3 runs to 15 residues. V gave up 4 bases and J gave up 1 base, with 11 bases separating them. The CDR3 reads CASSAVDTSYNEQFF. The CDR3 nucleotides read TGCGCCAGCAGTGCTGTGGATACTTCCTACAATGAGCAGTTCTTC.

The rearrangement uses TRBV10-3 and TRBJ2-1, with 9 bases that match TRBD2. With V trimmed by 5 bases and J by 8 bases, 4 bases remained unmatched. The CDR3 spans 13 residues. Germline assignment: CDR1 ENHRY and CDR2 SYGVKD. The CDR3 region is CAISSSGMDEQFF. The CDR3 coding sequence is TGTGCCATCAGTTCTAGCGGGATGGATGAGCAGTTCTTC.

The V call is TRBV6-5, the J call TRBJ1-2, with D maybe TRBD1 (5 bases). Per the germline V gene, CDR1 is MNHEY and CDR2 is SVGAGI. The V end was cut by 0 bases, the J end by 0 bases, with 8 bases between. The CDR3 loop spans 15 amino acids. The CDR3 sequence: CASSYSEGTNYGYTF. In nucleotides, the CDR3 is TGTGCCAGCAGTTACTCGGAGGGGACTAACTATGGCTACACCTTC.

J is TRBJ1-3 and V is TRBV5-5; unclear D gene. The germline CDR1 and CDR2 sequences are SGHKS and YYEKEE (reference sequence). The CDR3 runs 14 residues. V gave up 0 bases and J gave up 3 bases, with 7 bases separating them. CDR3 sequence (DNA): TGTGCCAGCAGCTTGGAAGGCTTTGGAAACACCATATATTTT. Its protein is CASSLEGFGNTIYF.

J is TRBJ1-1 and V is TRBV5-1; D is uncertain. V was trimmed by 2 bases and J by 2 bases, leaving 10 bases between them. This CDR3 has 14 amino acids. Germline values: CDR1 SGHRS, CDR2 YFSETQ. CDR3 amino acids: CASSFGVPNTEAFF. The DNA for the CDR3 is TGCGCCAGCAGCTTCGGGGTACCTAACACTGAAGCTTTCTTT.

This CDR3 is CASSLRRGTYQETQYF. The DNA for the CDR3 is TGTGCCAGCAGCTTAAGGCGGGGGACGTACCAAGAGACCCAGTACTTC. The chain joins TRBV7-9 to TRBJ2-5; 7 bases agree with TRBD2. Looked up from germline, CDR1 is SEHNR and CDR2 is FQNEAQ (reference sequence). With V trimmed by 2 bases and J by 0 bases, 6 bases remained unmatched. The CDR3 sequence is 16 residues long. The full variable domain, in which reference TRBV7-9 and TRBJ2-5 provide the parts outside the CDR3, is DTGVSQNPRHKITKRGQNVTFRCDPISEHNRLYWYRQTLGQGPEFLTYFQNEAQLEKSRLLSDRFSAERPKGSFSTLEIQRTEQGDSAMYLCASSLRRGTYQETQYFGPGTRLLVL.

This chain uses TRBV3-1 (or the pseudogene TRBV3-2) with TRBJ1-5; D ambiguous. The CDR3 loop spans 15 amino acids. The germline CDR1 and CDR2 sequences are LGHDT and YNNKEL (reference sequence). V was trimmed by 0 bases and J by 0 bases, leaving 6 bases between them. The CDR3 here is CASSQDYSSNQPQHF. CDR3 bases: TGTGCCAGCAGCCAAGATTACTCTAGCAATCAGCCCCAGCATTTT.

The genes are TRBV6-5 and TRBJ1-2, with D unresolved. Trimming shortened V by 6 bases and J by 6 bases, and 14 bases separated the two germline ends. Germline CDR1 and CDR2: MNHEY and SVGAGI. CDR3 length: 13 residues. The CDR3 here is CASRREPLDGYTF. In DNA, the CDR3 is TGTGCCAGCAGGAGGGAGCCGCTGGATGGCTACACCTTC.

V usage is TRBV11-2 and J usage is TRBJ1-2, with 8 bases matching TRBD1. Germline V gene data show CDR1 as SGHAT and CDR2 as FQNNGV. The CDR3 consists of 17 residues. The V gene end was trimmed by 5 bases and the J gene end by 3 bases; junction bases not matched to a gene: 14. CDR3 DNA: TGTGCCAGCAGCCCTAAATGGAGACCGACAGGGGACTATGGCTACACCTTC. Encoded protein: CASSPKWRPTGDYGYTF.

The rearrangement links TRBV2 to TRBJ1-5, with D possibly being TRBD1 (5 bases). Germline V lookup: CDR1 SNHLY, CDR2 FYNNEI. The CDR3 runs 19 residues. Trimming removed 3 bases at V and 2 bases at J, with 23 bases between. The CDR3 loop is CASSDRGRGRDGGNQPQHF. The CDR3 DNA reads TGTGCCAGCAGTGACCGCGGCCGGGGGAGAGATGGTGGCAATCAGCCCCAGCATTTT. Based on the CDR3 plus reference TRBV2 and TRBJ1-5, the full variable domain is EPEVTQTPSHQVTQMGQEVILRCVPISNHLYFYWYRQILGQKVEFLVSFYNNEISEKSEIFDDQFSVERPDGSNFTLKIRSTKLEDSAMYFCASSDRGRGRDGGNQPQHFGDGTRLSIL.

This clone turned up a few times. The chain has TRBV6-5 and TRBJ1-2, with 7 bases matching TRBD1. With 9 bases clipped from V and 1 base from J, the junction kept 5 bases outside the gene matches. Germline CDR1 reads MNHEY; CDR2 reads SVGAGI. CDR3 length: 13 residues. The CDR3: CASRQGFNYGYTF. The CDR3 region has the DNA TGTGCCAGTCGACAGGGATTTAACTATGGCTACACCTTC.

The chain has TRBV11-2 and TRBJ2-1, with TRBD2 matching over 16 bases. The J segment lost 2 bases and the V segment lost 5 bases, leaving 6 bases of the junction unmatched. The germline gives CDR1 SGHAT, CDR2 FQNNGV. The CDR3 length is 18 residues. The CDR3 bases are TGTGCCAGCAGCCCGGGGACTAGCGGGAGGGCGCCCTACAATGAGCAGTTCTTC. It is translated as CASSPGTSGRAPYNEQFF.

J is TRBJ2-7 and V is TRBV4-2, with 10 bases lining up with TRBD2. Germline CDR1 is LGHNA and CDR2 is YNFKEQ. With V trimmed by 5 bases and J by 4 bases, 14 bases remained unmatched. The CDR3 contains 17 residues. The chain's CDR3 is CASSYHSGLAGEYEQYF. The CDR3 DNA sequence: TGTGCCAGCAGCTATCACAGCGGGCTAGCGGGAGAATACGAGCAGTACTTC.

The V gene is TRBV7-8, the J gene TRBJ2-1; 8 bases are shared with TRBD1. The V and J ends lost 5 bases and 2 bases, in that order; junction bases with no gene match: 11. The CDR3 spans 17 residues. Germline CDR1 is SGHVS and CDR2 is FQNEAQ. In DNA, the CDR3 is TGTGCCAGCAGCCACGTTACCGGACAGGGAGCCTACAATGAGCAGTTCTTC. It translates to CASSHVTGQGAYNEQFF.

The chain combines TRBV9 with TRBJ2-1; 12 bases align to TRBD2. There are 18 residues in the CDR3. V trimming: 0 bases; J trimming: 6 bases; junction bases outside the gene matches: 10. CDR1 SGDLS and CDR2 YYNGEE come from the germline V gene. The CDR3 region has the DNA TGTGCCAGCAGCGTAGCCGAGTCACTAGCGGGAGGACGCAATGAGCAGTTCTTC. It specifies CASSVAESLAGGRNEQFF. The full variable domain, in which reference TRBV9 and TRBJ2-1 provide the parts outside the CDR3, is DSGVTQTPKHLITATGQRVTLRCSPRSGDLSVYWYQQSLDQGLQFLIQYYNGEERAKGNILERFSAQQFPDLHSELNLSSLELGDSALYFCASSVAESLAGGRNEQFFGPGTRLTVL.

The rearrangement links TRBV7-2 to TRBJ2-5; 7 bases map to TRBD2. The length of the CDR3 is 16 residues. Trimming cost V 2 bases and J 5 bases; bases outside gene matches: 11. CDR1 and CDR2 from the germline V gene are SGHTA and FQGNSA. The chain's CDR3 is CASSLIGAGVGETQYF. CDR3 bases: TGTGCCAGCAGCTTAATAGGGGCGGGAGTAGGGGAGACCCAGTACTTC.

This rearrangement joins TRBV29-1 to TRBJ2-7; D remains unclear. This CDR3 region has 18 residues. Trimming shortened V by 2 bases and J by 3 bases, and 26 bases separated the two germline ends. Germline CDR1 and CDR2: SQVTM and ANQGSEA. CDR3 protein: CSVEHCPTFSERVYEQYF. The CDR3 region has the DNA TGCAGCGTTGAACATTGTCCAACCTTCTCGGAACGGGTCTACGAGCAGTACTTC.

The genes are TRBV10-3 and TRBJ2-1; TRBD2 aligns across 9 bases. CDR1 is ENHRY and CDR2 is SYGVKD in the germline V gene. Trimming removed 0 bases from V and 5 bases from J; junction bases left unmatched: 2. This CDR3 is 15 amino acids long. CDR3 in DNA: TGTGCCATCAGTGAGTCGACTAGCGGACACAATGAGCAGTTCTTC. Its protein is CAISESTSGHNEQFF.

The chain is built from TRBV7-6 and TRBJ1-3; D gene ambiguous. The CDR3 covers 13 residues. V was cut by 4 bases and J by 4 bases, with 8 bases left in between. Germline V lookup: CDR1 SGHVS, CDR2 FNYEAQ. CDR3 in amino acids: CASSSHGGNTIYF. The CDR3 nucleotides read TGTGCCAGCAGCTCCCATGGAGGAAACACCATATATTTT.

The chain carries TRBV5-5 and TRBJ2-3; a possible D gene is TRBD1 (6 bases). CDR1 SGHKS and CDR2 YYEKEE come from the germline V gene (reference sequence). CDR3 length: 13 residues. V was pared by 4 bases and J by 1 base, with 7 bases between. The CDR3 loop is CASSKGGTDTQYF. The CDR3 DNA reads TGTGCCAGCAGCAAGGGGGGCACAGATACGCAGTATTTT.